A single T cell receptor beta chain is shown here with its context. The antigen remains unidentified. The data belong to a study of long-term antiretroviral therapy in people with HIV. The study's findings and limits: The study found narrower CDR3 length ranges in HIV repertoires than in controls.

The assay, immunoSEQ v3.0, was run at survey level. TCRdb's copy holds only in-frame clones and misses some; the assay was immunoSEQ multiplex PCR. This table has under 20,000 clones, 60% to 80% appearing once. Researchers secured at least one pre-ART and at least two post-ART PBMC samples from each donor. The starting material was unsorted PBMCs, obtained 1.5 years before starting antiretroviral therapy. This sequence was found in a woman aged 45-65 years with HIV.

The CDR3 spells CASSYTAGGSPLHF. The DNA of the CDR3 is TGTGCCAGCAGTTACACGGCGGGCGGCTCACCCCTCCACTTT. The rearrangement uses TRBV6-9 and TRBJ1-6; D not resolved. The CDR3 spans 14 residues. Between the trimmed V and J ends, which lost 3 bases and 10 bases, there was a span of 13 bases. Germline assignment: CDR1 MNHGY and CDR2 SVAAGI.